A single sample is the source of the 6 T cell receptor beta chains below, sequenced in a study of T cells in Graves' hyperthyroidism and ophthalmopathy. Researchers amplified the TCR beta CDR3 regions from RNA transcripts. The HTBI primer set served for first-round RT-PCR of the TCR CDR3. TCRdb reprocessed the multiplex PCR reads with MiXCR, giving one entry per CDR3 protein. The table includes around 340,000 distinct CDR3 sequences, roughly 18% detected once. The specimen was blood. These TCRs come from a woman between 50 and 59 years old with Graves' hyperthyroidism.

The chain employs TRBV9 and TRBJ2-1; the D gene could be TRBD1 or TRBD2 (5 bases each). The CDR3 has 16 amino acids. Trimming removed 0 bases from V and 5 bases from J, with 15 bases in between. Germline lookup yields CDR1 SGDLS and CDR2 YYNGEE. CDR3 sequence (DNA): TGTGCCAGCAGCGTAGCCGCAGGGACGCCACACAATGAGCAGTTCTTC. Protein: CASSVAAGTPHNEQFF.

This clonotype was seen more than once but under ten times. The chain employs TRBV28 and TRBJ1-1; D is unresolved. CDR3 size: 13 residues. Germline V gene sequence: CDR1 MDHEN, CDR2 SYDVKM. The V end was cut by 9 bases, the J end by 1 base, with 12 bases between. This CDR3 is CASLRLRNTEAFF. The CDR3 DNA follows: TGTGCCAGTCTTCGGCTCAGGAACACTGAAGCTTTCTTT.

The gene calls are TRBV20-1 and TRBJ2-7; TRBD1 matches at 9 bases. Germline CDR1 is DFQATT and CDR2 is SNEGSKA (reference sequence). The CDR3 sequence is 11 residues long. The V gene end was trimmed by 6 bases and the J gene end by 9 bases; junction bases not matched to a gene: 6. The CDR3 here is CSAPGQGRQYF. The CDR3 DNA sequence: TGCAGTGCGCCGGGACAGGGCCGGCAGTACTTC.

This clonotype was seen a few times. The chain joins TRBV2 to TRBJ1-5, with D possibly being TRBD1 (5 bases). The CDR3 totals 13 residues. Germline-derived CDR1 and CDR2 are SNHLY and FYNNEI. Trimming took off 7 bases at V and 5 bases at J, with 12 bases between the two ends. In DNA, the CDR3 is TGTGCCAGCACCCGGGGCGGCTATCAGCCCCAGCATTTT. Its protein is CASTRGGYQPQHF.

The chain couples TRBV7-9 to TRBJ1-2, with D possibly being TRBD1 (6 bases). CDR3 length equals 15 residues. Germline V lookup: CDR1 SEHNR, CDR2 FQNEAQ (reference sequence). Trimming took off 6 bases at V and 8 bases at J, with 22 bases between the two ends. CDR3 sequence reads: CASSESGQGKDGYTF. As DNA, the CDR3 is TGTGCCAGCAGTGAGAGCGGGCAGGGGAAAGACGGCTACACCTTC.

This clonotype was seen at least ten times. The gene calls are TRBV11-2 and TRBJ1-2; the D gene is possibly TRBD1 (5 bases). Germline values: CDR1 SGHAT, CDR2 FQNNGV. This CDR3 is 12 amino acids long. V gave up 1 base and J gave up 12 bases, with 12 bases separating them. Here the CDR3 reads CASSLGYRPDTF. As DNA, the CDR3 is TGTGCCAGCAGCTTAGGGTACAGGCCCGACACCTTC.